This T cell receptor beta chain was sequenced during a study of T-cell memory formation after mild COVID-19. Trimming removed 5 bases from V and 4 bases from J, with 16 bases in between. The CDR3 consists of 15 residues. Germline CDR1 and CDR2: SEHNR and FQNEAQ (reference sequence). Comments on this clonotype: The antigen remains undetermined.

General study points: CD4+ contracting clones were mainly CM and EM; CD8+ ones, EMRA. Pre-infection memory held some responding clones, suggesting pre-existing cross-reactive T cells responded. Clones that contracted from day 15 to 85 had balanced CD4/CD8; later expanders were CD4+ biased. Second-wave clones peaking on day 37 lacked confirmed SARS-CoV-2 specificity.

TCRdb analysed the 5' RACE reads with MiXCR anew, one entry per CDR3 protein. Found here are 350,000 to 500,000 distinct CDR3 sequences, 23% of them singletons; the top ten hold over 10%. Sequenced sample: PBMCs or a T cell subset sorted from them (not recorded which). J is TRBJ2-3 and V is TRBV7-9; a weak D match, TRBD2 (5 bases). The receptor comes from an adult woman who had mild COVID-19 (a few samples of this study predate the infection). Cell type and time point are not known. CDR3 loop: CASSPTRVGADTQYF. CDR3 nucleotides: TGTGCCAGCAGCCCGACGAGGGTGGGAGCAGATACGCAGTATTTT.